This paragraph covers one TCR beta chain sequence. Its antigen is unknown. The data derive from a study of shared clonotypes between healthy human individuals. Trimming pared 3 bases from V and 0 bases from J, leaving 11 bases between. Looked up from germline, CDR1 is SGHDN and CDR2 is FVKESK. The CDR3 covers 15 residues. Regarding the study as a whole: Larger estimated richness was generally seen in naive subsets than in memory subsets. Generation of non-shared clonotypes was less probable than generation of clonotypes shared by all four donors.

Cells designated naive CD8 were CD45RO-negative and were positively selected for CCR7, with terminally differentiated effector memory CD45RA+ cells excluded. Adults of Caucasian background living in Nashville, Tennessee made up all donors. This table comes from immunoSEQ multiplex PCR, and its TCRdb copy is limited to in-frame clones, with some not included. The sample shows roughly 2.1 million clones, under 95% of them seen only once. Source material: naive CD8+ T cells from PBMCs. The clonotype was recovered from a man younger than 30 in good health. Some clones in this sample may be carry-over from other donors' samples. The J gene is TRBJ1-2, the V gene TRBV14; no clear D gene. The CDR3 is CASSQVLGSNYGYTF. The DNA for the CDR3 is TGTGCCAGCAGCCAGGTGCTGGGTTCTAACTATGGCTACACCTTC.